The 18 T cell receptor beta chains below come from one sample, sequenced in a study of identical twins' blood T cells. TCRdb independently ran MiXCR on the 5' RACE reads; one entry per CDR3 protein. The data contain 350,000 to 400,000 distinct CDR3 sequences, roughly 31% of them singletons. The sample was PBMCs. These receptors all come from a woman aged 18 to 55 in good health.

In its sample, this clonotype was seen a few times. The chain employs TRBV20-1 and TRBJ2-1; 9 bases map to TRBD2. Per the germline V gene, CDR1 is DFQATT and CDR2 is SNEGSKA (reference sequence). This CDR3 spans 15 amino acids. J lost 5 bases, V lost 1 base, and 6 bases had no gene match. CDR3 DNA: TGCAGTGCTAGAGGGAGCGGGGGGAACCACAATGAGCAGTTCTTC. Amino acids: CSARGSGGNHNEQFF.

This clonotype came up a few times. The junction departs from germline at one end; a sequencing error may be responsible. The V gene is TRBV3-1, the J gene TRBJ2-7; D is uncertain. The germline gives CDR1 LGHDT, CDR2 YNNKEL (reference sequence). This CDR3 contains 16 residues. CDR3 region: CAISQDVAYSSYEQYF. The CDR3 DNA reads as TGTGCCATCAGCCAAGATGTGGCTTACAGCAGCTACGAGCAGTACTTC.

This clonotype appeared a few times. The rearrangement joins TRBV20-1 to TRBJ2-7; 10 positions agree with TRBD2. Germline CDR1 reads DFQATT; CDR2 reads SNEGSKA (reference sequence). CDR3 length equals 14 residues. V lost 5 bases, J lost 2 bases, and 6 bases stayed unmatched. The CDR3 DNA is TGCAGTGCTGTCTTAACTAGCGGGGCCTACGAGCAGTACTTC. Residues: CSAVLTSGAYEQYF.

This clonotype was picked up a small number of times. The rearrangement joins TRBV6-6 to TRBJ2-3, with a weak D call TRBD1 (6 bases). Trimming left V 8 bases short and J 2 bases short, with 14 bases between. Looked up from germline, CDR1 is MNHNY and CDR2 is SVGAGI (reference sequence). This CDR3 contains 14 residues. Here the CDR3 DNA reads TGTGCCAGCTCCGGCAGGGGAAACACAGATACGCAGTATTTT. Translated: CASSGRGNTDTQYF.

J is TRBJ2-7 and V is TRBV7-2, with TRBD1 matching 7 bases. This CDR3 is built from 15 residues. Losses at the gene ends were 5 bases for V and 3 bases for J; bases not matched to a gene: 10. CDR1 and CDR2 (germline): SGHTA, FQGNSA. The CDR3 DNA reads TGTGCCAGCAGCCCGGGACAGCCACTTTACTACGAGCAGTACTTC. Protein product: CASSPGQPLYYEQYF.

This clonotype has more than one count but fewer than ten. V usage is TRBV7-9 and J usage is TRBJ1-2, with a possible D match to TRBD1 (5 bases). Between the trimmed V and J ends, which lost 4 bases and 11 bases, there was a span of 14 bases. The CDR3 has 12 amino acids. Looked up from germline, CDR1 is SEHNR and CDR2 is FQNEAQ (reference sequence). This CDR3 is CASSYGEGLYTF. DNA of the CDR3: TGTGCCAGCAGCTACGGGGAGGGGTTGTACACCTTC.

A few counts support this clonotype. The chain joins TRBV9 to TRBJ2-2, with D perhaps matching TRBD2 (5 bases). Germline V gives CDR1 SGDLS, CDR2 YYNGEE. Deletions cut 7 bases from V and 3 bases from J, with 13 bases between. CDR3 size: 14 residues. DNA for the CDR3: TGTGCCAGCGTCCCGGACTCCTACACCGGGGAGCTGTTTTTT. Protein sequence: CASVPDSYTGELFF.

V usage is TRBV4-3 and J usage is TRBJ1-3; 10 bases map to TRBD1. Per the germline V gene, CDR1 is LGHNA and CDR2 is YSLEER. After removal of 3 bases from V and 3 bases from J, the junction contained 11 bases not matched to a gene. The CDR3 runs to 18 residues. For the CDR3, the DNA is TGCGCCAGCAGCCAGTTTACCGGGACAGGGGACAGTGGAAACACCATATATTTT. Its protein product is CASSQFTGTGDSGNTIYF.

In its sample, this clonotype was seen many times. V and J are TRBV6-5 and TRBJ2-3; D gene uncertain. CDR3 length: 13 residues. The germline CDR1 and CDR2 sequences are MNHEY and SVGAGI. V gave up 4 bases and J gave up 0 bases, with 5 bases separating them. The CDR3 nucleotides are TGTGCCAGCAGTTCATCTAGCACAGATACGCAGTATTTT. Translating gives CASSSSSTDTQYF.

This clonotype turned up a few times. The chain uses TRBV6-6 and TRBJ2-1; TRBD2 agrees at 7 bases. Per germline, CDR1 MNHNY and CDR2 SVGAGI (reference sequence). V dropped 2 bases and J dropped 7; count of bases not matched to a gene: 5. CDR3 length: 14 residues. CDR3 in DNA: TGTGCCAGCAGTTACCGCGGGAGTAGTAATGAGCAGTTCTTC. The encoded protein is CASSYRGSSNEQFF.

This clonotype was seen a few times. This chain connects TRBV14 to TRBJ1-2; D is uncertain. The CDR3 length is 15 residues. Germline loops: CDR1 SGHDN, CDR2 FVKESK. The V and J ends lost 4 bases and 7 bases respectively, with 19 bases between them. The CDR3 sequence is CASSPGAGRFFGYTF. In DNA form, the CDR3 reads TGTGCCAGCAGCCCAGGTGCAGGAAGGTTTTTTGGCTACACCTTC.

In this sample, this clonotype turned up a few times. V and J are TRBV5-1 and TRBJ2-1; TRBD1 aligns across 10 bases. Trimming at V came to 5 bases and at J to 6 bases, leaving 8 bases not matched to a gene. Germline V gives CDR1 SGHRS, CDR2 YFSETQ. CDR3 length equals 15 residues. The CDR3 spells CASSLTGGFTNEQFF. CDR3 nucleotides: TGCGCCAGCAGTCTGACAGGGGGCTTTACCAATGAGCAGTTCTTC.

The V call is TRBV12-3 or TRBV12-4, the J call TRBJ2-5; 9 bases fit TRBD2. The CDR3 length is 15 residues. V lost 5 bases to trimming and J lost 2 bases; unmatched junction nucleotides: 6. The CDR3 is CASSLGLAQQETQYF. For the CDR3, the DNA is TGTGCCAGCAGTCTAGGACTAGCGCAACAAGAGACCCAGTACTTC.

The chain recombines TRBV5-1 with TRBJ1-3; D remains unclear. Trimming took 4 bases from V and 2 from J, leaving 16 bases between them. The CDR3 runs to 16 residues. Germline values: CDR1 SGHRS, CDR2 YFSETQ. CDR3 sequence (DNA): TGCGCCAGCAGCCCGATTTTATCAGCGGCTGGAAACACCATATATTTT. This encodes CASSPILSAAGNTIYF.

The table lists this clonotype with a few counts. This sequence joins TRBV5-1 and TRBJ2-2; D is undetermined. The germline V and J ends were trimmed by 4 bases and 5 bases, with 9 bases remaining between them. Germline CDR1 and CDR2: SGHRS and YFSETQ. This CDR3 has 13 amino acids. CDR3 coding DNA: TGCGCCAGCAGCCCCGACCCAACCGGGGAGCTGTTTTTT. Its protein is CASSPDPTGELFF.

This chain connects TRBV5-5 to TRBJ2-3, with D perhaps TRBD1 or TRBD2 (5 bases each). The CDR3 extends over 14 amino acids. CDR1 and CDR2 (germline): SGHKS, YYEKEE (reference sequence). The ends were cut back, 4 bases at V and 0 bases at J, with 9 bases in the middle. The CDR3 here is CASSPGPSTDTQYF. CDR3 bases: TGTGCCAGCAGCCCGGGACCAAGCACAGATACGCAGTATTTT. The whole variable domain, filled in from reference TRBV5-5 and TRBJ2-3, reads DAGVTQSPTHLIKTRGQQVTLRCSPISGHKSVSWYQQVLGQGPQFIFQYYEKEERGRGNFPDRFSARQFPNYSSELNVNALLLGDSALYLCASSPGPSTDTQYFGPGTRLTVL.

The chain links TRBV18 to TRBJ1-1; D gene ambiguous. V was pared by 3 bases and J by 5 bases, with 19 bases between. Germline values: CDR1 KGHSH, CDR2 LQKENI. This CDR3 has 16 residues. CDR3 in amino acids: CASSPGLTSEKTEAFF. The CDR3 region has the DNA TGTGCCAGCTCACCCGGTCTTACATCGGAGAAAACTGAAGCTTTCTTT.

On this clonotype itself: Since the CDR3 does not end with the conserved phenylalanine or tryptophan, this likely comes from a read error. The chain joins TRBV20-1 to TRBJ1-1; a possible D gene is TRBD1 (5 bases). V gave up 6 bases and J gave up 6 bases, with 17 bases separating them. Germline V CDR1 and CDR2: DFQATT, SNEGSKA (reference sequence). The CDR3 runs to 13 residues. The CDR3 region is CSASRSRVSEAFL. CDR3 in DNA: TGCAGTGCCTCTAGGAGCAGGGTCTCTGAAGCTTTCCTT.